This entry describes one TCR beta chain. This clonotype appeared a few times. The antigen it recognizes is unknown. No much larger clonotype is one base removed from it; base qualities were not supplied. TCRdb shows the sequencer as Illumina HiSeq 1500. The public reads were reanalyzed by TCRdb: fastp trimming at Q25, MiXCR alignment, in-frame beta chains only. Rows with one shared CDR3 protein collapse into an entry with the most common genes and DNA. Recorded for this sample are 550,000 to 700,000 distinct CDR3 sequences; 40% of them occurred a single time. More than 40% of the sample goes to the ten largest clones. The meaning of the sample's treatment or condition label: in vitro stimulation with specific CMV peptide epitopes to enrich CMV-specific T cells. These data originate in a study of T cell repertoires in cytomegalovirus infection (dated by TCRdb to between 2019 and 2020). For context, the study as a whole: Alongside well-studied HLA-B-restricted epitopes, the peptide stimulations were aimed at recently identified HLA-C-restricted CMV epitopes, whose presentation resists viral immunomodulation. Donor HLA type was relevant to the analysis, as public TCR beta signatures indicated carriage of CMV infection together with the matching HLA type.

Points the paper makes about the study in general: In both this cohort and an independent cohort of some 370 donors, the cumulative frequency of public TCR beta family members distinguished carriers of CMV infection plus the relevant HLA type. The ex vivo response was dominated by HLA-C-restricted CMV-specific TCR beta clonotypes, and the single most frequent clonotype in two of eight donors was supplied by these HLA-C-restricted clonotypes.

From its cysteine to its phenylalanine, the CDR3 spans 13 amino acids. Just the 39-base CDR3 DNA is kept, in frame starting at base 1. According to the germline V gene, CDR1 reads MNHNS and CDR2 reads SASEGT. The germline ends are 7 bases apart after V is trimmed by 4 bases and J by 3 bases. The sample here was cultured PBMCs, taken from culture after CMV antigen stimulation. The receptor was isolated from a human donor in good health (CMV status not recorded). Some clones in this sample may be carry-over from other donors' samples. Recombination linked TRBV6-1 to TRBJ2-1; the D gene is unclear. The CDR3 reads CASSGARYNEQFF. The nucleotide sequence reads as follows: TGTGCCAGCAGTGGGGCCCGCTACAATGAGCAGTTCTTC.